Below, one T cell receptor (beta chain) is given with its context. What it binds is not known. These data are taken from a study of graft-versus-host responses after intestinal transplantation. Study findings and constraints: Levels of circulating GvH clones at their peak were associated with early post-transplant HvG declines.

There are 13 residues in the CDR3. With 9 bases clipped from V and 1 base from J, the junction kept 2 bases outside the gene matches. Germline CDR1 is SGHRS and CDR2 is YFSETQ. The method was immunoSEQ multiplex PCR; TCRdb's version includes in-frame clones alone and lacks a portion of them. The repertoire holds around 97,000 clones, with around nine tenths as singletons. This rearrangement joins TRBV5-1 to TRBJ2-2, with 8 positions matching TRBD2. The source of this sequence is a human donor who received an intestinal transplant. Sequences were derived from unstimulated CD8+ T cells sorted from spleen or lymph node cells, sampled before intestinal transplant. CDR3 sequence (DNA): TGCGCCAACCGGGAGGGGAACACCGGGGAGCTGTTTTTT. Translation: CANREGNTGELFF.